A single sample gave rise to the 28 T cell receptor beta chains below, sequenced in a study of cytomegalovirus exposure and HLA in healthy donors. 60 Vbeta and 13 Jbeta primers were used in PCR. The assay was immunoSEQ multiplex PCR, and TCRdb's table has in-frame clones only and misses some. Among some 81,000 clones listed, over 60% were seen once. Sequenced input: PBMCs. These receptors were taken from a woman between 40 and 50 years old in good health and CMV-seropositive.

This chain links TRBV19 with TRBJ1-6; TRBD1 matches at 7 bases. Germline V CDR1 and CDR2: LNHDA, SQIVND (reference sequence). Germline trimming cut 1 base from V and 11 bases from J; bases unmatched to any gene: 11. The CDR3 spans 16 residues. CDR3 sequence (DNA): TGTGCCAGTAGTATAGGGGCCATTGGGACAGTAGCACCCCTCCACTTT. Its protein is CASSIGAIGTVAPLHF.

This clone was seen only a few times. The chain employs TRBV6-6 and TRBJ1-1; perhaps TRBD1 as D (6 bases). Germline V gives CDR1 MNHNY, CDR2 SVGAGI (reference sequence). V lost 7 bases to trimming and J lost 4 bases, with 16 bases between them. The CDR3 is 14 residues long. The CDR3 region is CASTRTPGVTEAFF. The CDR3 DNA follows: TGTGCCAGCACTCGTACCCCAGGGGTCACTGAAGCTTTCTTT.

The gene calls are TRBV19 and TRBJ2-3, with a possible D match to TRBD1 (6 bases). CDR3 length: 13 amino acids. V was trimmed by 5 bases and J by 4 bases, leaving 10 bases between them. The germline V gene has CDR1 LNHDA and CDR2 SQIVND (reference sequence). The DNA of the CDR3 is TGTGCCAGTAGTTGGAACAGGGCAGATACGCAGTATTTT. Encoded protein: CASSWNRADTQYF.

The V call is TRBV28, the J call TRBJ1-6; D is perhaps TRBD1 (5 bases). V dropped 5 bases and J dropped 7 bases, with 18 bases sitting between them. Germline assignment: CDR1 MDHEN and CDR2 SYDVKM. This CDR3 region has 16 residues. CDR3 loop: CASSPGGGRGNSPLHF. The CDR3 DNA sequence: TGTGCCAGCAGTCCAGGCGGGGGACGGGGAAATTCACCCCTCCACTTT. The entire variable domain, with the rest obtained from reference TRBV28 and TRBJ1-6, is as follows: DVKVTQSSRYLVKRTGEKVFLECVQDMDHENMFWYRQDPGLGLRLIYFSYDVKMKEKGDIPEGYSVSREKKERFSLILESASTNQTSMYLCASSPGGGRGNSPLHFGNGTRLTVT.

The chain's CDR3 is CASSHAVGSGTDTQYF. The DNA of the CDR3 is TGTGCCAGCAGCCACGCTGTAGGTAGCGGCACAGATACGCAGTATTTT. V is TRBV4-2 and J is TRBJ2-3; D perhaps matches TRBD2 (5 bases). V lost 3 bases and J lost 1, with 14 bases in between. CDR1 is LGHNA and CDR2 is YNFKEQ in the germline V gene. The CDR3 is 16 amino acids.

This rearrangement joins TRBV7-2 to TRBJ1-1; D may be TRBD1 (5 bases). Per the germline V gene, CDR1 is SGHTA and CDR2 is FQGNSA. V dropped 5 bases and J dropped 1 base, with 11 bases sitting between them. CDR3 length equals 14 residues. The CDR3 is CASSRLTANTEAFF. CDR3 nucleotides: TGTGCCAGCAGCCGTCTGACAGCGAACACTGAAGCTTTCTTT.

The rearrangement uses TRBV14 and TRBJ2-7, with no clear D. Germline V gives CDR1 SGHDN, CDR2 FVKESK. Trimming stripped 1 base from V and 3 bases from J, with 4 bases between. The CDR3 contains 12 residues. The CDR3 region is CASSQANYEQYF. The DNA of the CDR3 is TGTGCCAGCAGCCAAGCTAACTACGAGCAGTACTTC.

This clone has a handful of counts. The chain links TRBV6-5 to TRBJ2-5; no clear D gene. This CDR3 has 13 residues. From germline, CDR1 is MNHEY and CDR2 SVGAGI. V lost 7 bases, J lost 2 bases, and 11 bases lay in between. CDR3 protein: CASTASAQETQYF. The CDR3 region has the DNA TGTGCCAGCACCGCCAGTGCTCAAGAGACCCAGTACTTC.

The rearrangement links TRBV5-6 to TRBJ2-5; D unclear. The germline V gene has CDR1 SGHDT and CDR2 YYEEEE. Trimming took off 2 bases at V and 5 bases at J, with 7 bases between the two ends. The CDR3 runs 12 residues. The CDR3 nucleotides are TGTGCCAGCAGCTTAGTAGAGGAGACCCAGTACTTC. Protein sequence: CASSLVEETQYF.

This chain links TRBV2 with TRBJ2-7; 7 bases match TRBD1. The CDR3 spans 15 residues. Trimming cost V 5 bases and J 4 bases; bases outside gene matches: 11. Germline V CDR1 and CDR2: SNHLY, FYNNEI. Here the CDR3 reads CASSLLQGIDYEQYF. The CDR3 coding sequence is TGTGCCAGCAGTTTACTACAGGGGATTGATTACGAGCAGTACTTC.

This sequence joins TRBV5-1 and TRBJ2-5, with 14 bases fitting TRBD2. Germline V gene sequence: CDR1 SGHRS, CDR2 YFSETQ. The CDR3 extends over 15 amino acids. The trim removed 2 bases at V and 4 bases at J, leaving 1 base unmatched. The DNA for the CDR3 is TGCGCCAGCAGCTTCGGGACTAGCGGGGGAGAGACCCAGTACTTC. As protein: CASSFGTSGGETQYF. Filled out from reference TRBV5-1 and TRBJ2-5, the complete variable domain reads KAGVTQTPRYLIKTRGQQVTLSCSPISGHRSVSWYQQTPGQGLQFLFEYFSETQRNKGNFPGRFSGRQFSNSRSEMNVSTLELGDSALYLCASSFGTSGGETQYFGPGTRLLVL.

This chain connects TRBV4-1 to TRBJ1-3; D uncertain. This CDR3 has 14 amino acids. V was pared by 1 base and J by 0 bases, with 4 bases between. Germline-derived CDR1 and CDR2 are MGHRA and YSYEKL. CDR3 sequence (DNA): TGCGCCAGCAGCCAAGGGCACTCTGGAAACACCATATATTTT. This translates into CASSQGHSGNTIYF.

About this clone itself: Other DNA sequences in this specimen translate into the identical CDR3. The J gene is TRBJ2-2, the V gene TRBV4-1, with D perhaps matching TRBD2 (6 bases). This CDR3 is built from 14 residues. Trimming took off 1 base at V and 5 bases at J, with 8 bases between the two ends. The germline V gene has CDR1 MGHRA and CDR2 YSYEKL. CDR3 loop: CASSQVGGTGELFF. Written as DNA, the CDR3 is TGCGCCAGCAGCCAAGTGGGGGGAACCGGGGAGCTGTTTTTT.

V usage is TRBV7-9 and J usage is TRBJ1-3; no reliable D call. Germline assignment: CDR1 SEHNR and CDR2 FQNEAQ (reference sequence). This CDR3 comprises 15 residues. V was clipped by 5 bases and J by 0 bases, with 11 bases between them. CDR3 in DNA: TGTGCCAGCAGCGGCGGCTCGGTCTCTGGAAACACCATATATTTT. It specifies CASSGGSVSGNTIYF.

The chain recombines TRBV7-9 with TRBJ2-1, with 9 positions matching TRBD2. V shed 2 bases, J shed 5 bases, and the junction held 4 bases outside the gene matches. CDR3 length equals 15 residues. CDR1 SEHNR and CDR2 FQNEAQ come from the germline V gene (reference sequence). The CDR3 spells CASSLRTSDNNEQFF. In nucleotides, the CDR3 is TGTGCCAGCAGCTTAAGGACTAGCGATAACAATGAGCAGTTCTTC. Full variable domain (remainder filled in from reference TRBV7-9 and TRBJ2-1): DTGVSQNPRHKITKRGQNVTFRCDPISEHNRLYWYRQTLGQGPEFLTYFQNEAQLEKSRLLSDRFSAERPKGSFSTLEIQRTEQGDSAMYLCASSLRTSDNNEQFFGPGTRLTVL.

The chain recombines TRBV7-9 with TRBJ1-1; D gene ambiguous. The V gene's germline CDR1 is SEHNR and CDR2 FQNEAQ (reference sequence). Trimming removed 4 bases from V and 7 bases from J, with 7 bases in between. This CDR3 contains 11 residues. CDR3 in amino acids: CASSSSIEAFF. CDR3 coding DNA: TGTGCCAGCAGCTCGAGTATTGAAGCTTTCTTT.

The rearrangement joins TRBV2 to TRBJ1-5; D is undetermined. This CDR3 spans 15 amino acids. The V and J ends lost 4 bases and 0 bases respectively, with 10 bases between them. Per the germline V gene, CDR1 is SNHLY and CDR2 is FYNNEI. CDR3 nucleotides: TGTGCCAGCAGTGTGGAGACGGGTAGCAATCAGCCCCAGCATTTT. The encoded protein is CASSVETGSNQPQHF.

The V gene is TRBV5-1, the J gene TRBJ1-1; perhaps TRBD1 as D (6 bases). This CDR3 contains 16 residues. Trimming shortened V by 5 bases and J by 3 bases, and 20 bases separated the two germline ends. The germline V gene has CDR1 SGHRS and CDR2 YFSETQ. CDR3 sequence: CASSGGGAIWDTEAFF. In nucleotides, the CDR3 is TGCGCCAGCAGTGGAGGGGGGGCAATTTGGGACACTGAAGCTTTCTTT.

V usage is TRBV5-1 and J usage is TRBJ1-1; a weak D match, TRBD1 (6 bases). CDR1 is SGHRS and CDR2 is YFSETQ in the germline V gene. Trimming removed 3 bases from V and 6 bases from J, with 15 bases in between. This CDR3 comprises 14 residues. The CDR3 here is CASSSILGGAEAFF. CDR3 in DNA: TGCGCCAGCAGCTCAATTTTAGGGGGGGCTGAAGCTTTCTTT.

The chain is built from TRBV9 and TRBJ2-3; the match to TRBD2 covers 8 bases. The germline gives CDR1 SGDLS, CDR2 YYNGEE. V was clipped by 3 bases and J by 6 bases; unmatched bases: 3. The CDR3 is 13 residues long. The CDR3 sequence is CASSARLADTQYF. The CDR3 bases are TGTGCCAGCAGCGCCAGACTAGCGGATACGCAGTATTTT.

This clone has a single count. The chain joins TRBV28 to TRBJ1-5, with a weak D call TRBD1 (6 bases). The length of the CDR3 is 13 residues. The V end lost 6 bases, the J end lost 2 bases, and 8 bases lay between the germline ends. Germline V CDR1 and CDR2: MDHEN, SYDVKM. CDR3 coding DNA: TGTGCCAGCAGCCGGACAGGCAATCAGCCCCAGCATTTT. Amino acids: CASSRTGNQPQHF.

The chain carries TRBV19 and TRBJ2-7, with D maybe TRBD2 (6 bases). Between the trimmed V and J ends, which lost 0 bases and 3 bases, there was a span of 12 bases. This CDR3 is 15 amino acids long. The germline gives CDR1 LNHDA, CDR2 SQIVND (reference sequence). The CDR3 DNA reads TGTGCCAGTAGTATAGAAACGGGAGTGGGCTACGAGCAGTACTTC. It yields the protein CASSIETGVGYEQYF.

This chain joins TRBV19 and TRBJ1-5, with 7 bases lining up with TRBD1. Trimming took 3 bases from V and 3 from J; bases not matched to a gene: 5. This CDR3 region has 15 residues. The V gene's germline CDR1 is LNHDA and CDR2 SQIVND (reference sequence). For the CDR3, the DNA is TGTGCCAGTAGTATGGTAGACAGGGCCAATCAGCCCCAGCATTTT. Encoded protein: CASSMVDRANQPQHF.

The rearrangement joins TRBV6-4 to TRBJ1-4; D is uncertain. CDR3 size: 15 residues. Germline lookup yields CDR1 MRHNA and CDR2 SNTAGT. V dropped 4 bases and J dropped 5 bases, with 14 bases sitting between them. Written as DNA, the CDR3 is TGTGCCAGCAGTGCTAGCGGCGTTCCAAATGAAAAACTGTTTTTT. It yields the protein CASSASGVPNEKLFF.

J is TRBJ1-1 and V is TRBV9; the D is unclear. In germline, CDR1 is SGDLS, CDR2 YYNGEE. V gave up 4 bases and J gave up 6 bases, with 16 bases separating them. The CDR3 sequence is 14 residues long. The CDR3 nucleotides are TGTGCCAGCAGCCCCCGCTCGGAGTCTGCTGAAGCTTTCTTT. It translates to CASSPRSESAEAFF.

CDR3 coding DNA: TGCGCCAGCAGCTTGAGCGGGAACCCACCCGAAAGCTCCTACAATGAGCAGTTCTTC. Translating it yields CASSLSGNPPESSYNEQFF. The chain links TRBV5-1 to TRBJ2-1; 7 nucleotides line up with TRBD2. Germline CDR1 is SGHRS and CDR2 is YFSETQ. V gave up 1 base and J gave up 0 bases; unmatched junction bases: 13. CDR3 length equals 19 residues.

This clone was observed a handful of times. This sequence joins TRBV5-1 and TRBJ1-1; D perhaps matches TRBD1 (5 bases). The CDR3 totals 14 residues. The germline CDR1 and CDR2 sequences are SGHRS and YFSETQ. Trimming shortened V by 3 bases and J by 5 bases, and 14 bases separated the two germline ends. The CDR3 DNA reads TGCGCCAGCAGCTCCTTGGGACTGGGGACTGAAGCTTTCTTT. The encoded protein is CASSSLGLGTEAFF.

The chain joins TRBV10-2 to TRBJ1-1, with no clear D. Trimming removed 8 bases from V and 0 bases from J, with 13 bases in between. This CDR3 has 14 residues. The germline gives CDR1 WSHSY, CDR2 SAAADI. CDR3 protein: CASFGLNLNTEAFF. Here the CDR3 DNA reads TGCGCCAGCTTTGGGCTCAACCTGAACACTGAAGCTTTCTTT.